This T cell receptor (beta chain) was captured by sequencing in a study of blood T cell repertoires in COVID-19. Overall study context: Acute and convalescent COVID-19 specimens originated in the United States, Italy and Spain. T cells, B-cell-depleted T cells, or PBMCs supplied cDNA or gDNA.

Original data processing: Using reference gene primer amplification, nucleated cell counts were estimated. The assay was immunoSEQ multiplex PCR, and TCRdb's table has in-frame clones only and misses some. V, J and clone size reflect that table, while D and trimming were determined from the DNA. The top ten hold under 9.5% of the sample, which has under 150,000 clones, more than 80% seen once. V lost 4 bases to trimming and J lost 5 bases, with 12 bases between them. There are 13 residues in the CDR3. From germline, CDR1 is SGDLS and CDR2 YYNGEE. What was sequenced was peripheral blood. This clonotype originated in a woman of 80 years or more in a cohort sampled during active or convalescent COVID-19. The chain combines TRBV9 with TRBJ1-1, with D possibly being TRBD1 (5 bases). CDR3: CASSPPGGTEAFF. CDR3 nucleotide sequence: TGTGCCAGCAGCCCTCCTGGGGGGACTGAAGCTTTCTTT.